This T cell receptor beta chain was obtained from a study of cytomegalovirus exposure and HLA in healthy donors. Notes on the study in general: Three chains linked to CMV were shown in vitro to be specific for CMV antigens.

60 Vbeta and 13 Jbeta primers were used in PCR. This table comes from immunoSEQ multiplex PCR, and its TCRdb copy is limited to in-frame clones, with some not included. The profile shows about 150,000 clones, around 79% of them singletons. Germline V CDR1 and CDR2: SGHNT, YYREEE (reference sequence). The length of the CDR3 is 16 residues. V trimming: 0 bases; J trimming: 7 bases; junction bases outside the gene matches: 8. Worth noting for this clone: The antigen is undetermined.

The specimen sequenced was PBMCs. The chain employs TRBV5-4 and TRBJ2-5; 11 bases align to TRBD2. This receptor was identified in a woman aged 40 to 50 in good health and CMV-seropositive. CDR3 nucleotides: TGTGCCAGCAGCTTGGATGCTAGCGGGGGGTCGGGGACCCAGTACTTC. It translates to CASSLDASGGSGTQYF.